One and the same sample provided the 26 T cell receptor beta chains below, sequenced in a study of T cell responses to AZD1222 COVID-19 vaccine. TCRdb keeps only in-frame clones here, not all; method: immunoSEQ multiplex PCR. In the table there are more than 150,000 clones, roughly nine tenths of which are singletons. Here the sequenced sample was peripheral blood, taken on day 0 of AZD1222 vaccination. These receptors came from an adult in good health.

The rearrangement uses TRBV2 and TRBJ1-5; D unresolved. V was pared by 3 bases and J by 9 bases, with 9 bases between. Germline CDR1 and CDR2: SNHLY and FYNNEI. CDR3 size: 12 residues. This chain's CDR3 is CASSEGRRPQHF. The CDR3 region has the DNA TGTGCCAGCAGTGAGGGGAGGCGGCCCCAGCATTTT.

The chain combines TRBV6-5 with TRBJ2-1; 7 bases are a match to TRBD1. CDR3 length: 13 amino acids. V lost 6 bases and J lost 8; bases outside the gene matches: 7. Germline CDR1 and CDR2: MNHEY and SVGAGI. The CDR3 spells CASRFPGGYEQFF. In DNA, the CDR3 is TGTGCCAGCAGATTCCCAGGGGGATATGAGCAGTTCTTC.

The rearrangement uses TRBV28 and TRBJ2-7, with D tentatively TRBD1 (5 bases). The CDR3 sequence is 15 residues long. The germline gives CDR1 MDHEN, CDR2 SYDVKM. Trimming pared 1 base from V and 3 bases from J, leaving 13 bases between. CDR3 coding DNA: TGTGCCAGCAGTTTATACCAGGGTGTTGACTACGAGCAGTACTTC. It yields the protein CASSLYQGVDYEQYF.

This clone appeared once. The V call is TRBV28, the J call TRBJ1-3; no clear D. The V and J ends lost 5 bases and 4 bases respectively, with 24 bases between them. This CDR3 is built from 18 residues. Germline CDR1 is MDHEN and CDR2 is SYDVKM. CDR3 amino acids: CASSESLGDIGLGNTIYF. DNA for the CDR3: TGTGCCAGCAGTGAGAGTTTAGGTGACATAGGGTTAGGAAACACCATATATTTT. Variable domain in full (rest from reference TRBV28 and TRBJ1-3): DVKVTQSSRYLVKRTGEKVFLECVQDMDHENMFWYRQDPGLGLRLIYFSYDVKMKEKGDIPEGYSVSREKKERFSLILESASTNQTSMYLCASSESLGDIGLGNTIYFGEGSWLTVV.

In this sample, this clone turned up once. The J gene is TRBJ1-2, the V gene TRBV19; the D gene is possibly TRBD1 (5 bases). Germline V gene sequence: CDR1 LNHDA, CDR2 SQIVND (reference sequence). The CDR3 spans 13 residues. V shed 4 bases and J shed 6 bases, with 12 bases lying between them. The CDR3: CASSRTIGHGYTF. The CDR3 bases are TGTGCCAGTAGTAGGACAATTGGGCATGGCTACACCTTC.

This chain connects TRBV19 to TRBJ1-2; TRBD1 might be the D (5 bases). This CDR3 contains 14 residues. V shed 7 bases and J shed 0 bases, with 12 bases lying between them. Germline CDR1 LNHDA, CDR2 SQIVND (reference sequence). CDR3 sequence: CASTVGLSNYGYTF. In DNA, the CDR3 is TGTGCCAGTACTGTGGGGCTATCTAACTATGGCTACACCTTC.

This clone was observed once. The V gene is TRBV3-1 (or the pseudogene TRBV3-2), the J gene TRBJ2-2; either TRBD1 or TRBD2 may fit D (5 bases each). The ends were cut back, 4 bases at V and 2 bases at J, with 17 bases in the middle. This CDR3 is 17 amino acids long. Germline loops: CDR1 LGHDT, CDR2 YNNKEL (reference sequence). The CDR3 loop reads CASSRRRGRVNTGELFF. The CDR3 region has the DNA TGTGCCAGCAGCCGAAGACGGGGCAGGGTCAACACCGGGGAGCTGTTTTTT.

The rearrangement links TRBV3-1 (or the pseudogene TRBV3-2) to TRBJ2-3; tentatively, D is TRBD2 (5 bases). The CDR3 spans 15 residues. V shed 2 bases and J shed 0 bases, with 9 bases lying between them. Germline CDR1 reads LGHDT; CDR2 reads YNNKEL (reference sequence). The CDR3 is CASSQRAGSTDTQYF. The CDR3 DNA follows: TGTGCCAGCAGCCAAAGGGCGGGTAGCACAGATACGCAGTATTTT.

The rearrangement links TRBV4-1 to TRBJ2-7, with TRBD2 matching over 8 bases. V lost 0 bases and J lost 3; bases outside the gene matches: 7. Germline loops: CDR1 MGHRA, CDR2 YSYEKL. The CDR3 consists of 16 residues. CDR3: CASSQEVGGGNYEQYF. CDR3 nucleotides: TGCGCCAGCAGCCAAGAGGTGGGCGGGGGGAACTACGAGCAGTACTTC.

This clone was detected only once. The rearrangement joins TRBV5-5 to TRBJ1-1, with D perhaps TRBD1 (6 bases). This CDR3 spans 14 amino acids. Trimming left V 0 bases short and J 2 bases short, with 8 bases between. The V gene's germline CDR1 is SGHKS and CDR2 YYEKEE (reference sequence). The CDR3 region is CASSLVGQNTEAFF. In DNA form, the CDR3 reads TGTGCCAGCAGCTTGGTGGGACAAAACACTGAAGCTTTCTTT.

The gene calls are TRBV9 and TRBJ1-1; 12 bases agree with TRBD1. V shed 2 bases, J shed 3 bases, and the junction held 5 bases outside the gene matches. The CDR3 spans 16 residues. In germline, CDR1 is SGDLS, CDR2 YYNGEE. DNA for the CDR3: TGTGCCAGCAGCGTGGGGACAGGGGGCGGGTACACTGAAGCTTTCTTT. As protein: CASSVGTGGGYTEAFF.

The count of this clone is one. The CDR3 protein is CASSPGGGALDTEAFF. In nucleotides, the CDR3 is TGTGCCAGCAGCCCGGGGGGGGGCGCTTTGGACACTGAAGCTTTCTTT. The chain uses TRBV5-4 and TRBJ1-1, with a possible D match to TRBD1 (6 bases). The ends were cut back, 4 bases at V and 3 bases at J, with 19 bases in the middle. Germline values: CDR1 SGHNT, CDR2 YYREEE (reference sequence). The CDR3 runs 16 residues.

V gene TRBV29-1 combines with J gene TRBJ1-6, with D tentatively TRBD1 (5 bases). Germline V gene lookup returns CDR1 SQVTM and CDR2 ANQGSEA. V lost 5 bases and J 8 bases, leaving 10 bases between the germline ends. CDR3 length equals 12 residues. CDR3 DNA sequence: TGCAGCGTTACTAAAGGGGATTCACCCCTCCACTTT. Protein: CSVTKGDSPLHF.

CDR3 nucleotide sequence: TGTGCCAGCAGCGAAAGCGGGGCCCACAATGAGCAGTTCTTC. Amino acid sequence: CASSESGAHNEQFF. The rearrangement uses TRBV3-1 (or the pseudogene TRBV3-2) and TRBJ2-1, with 7 positions matching TRBD2. The CDR3 is 14 residues long. The germline V gene has CDR1 LGHDT and CDR2 YNNKEL (reference sequence). J lost 5 bases, V lost 5 bases, and 6 bases had no gene match.

This clone has just one count. The J gene is TRBJ1-2, the V gene TRBV28; 7 nucleotides match TRBD1. Germline V lookup: CDR1 MDHEN, CDR2 SYDVKM. There are 17 residues in the CDR3. V lost 2 bases to trimming and J lost 4 bases; unmatched junction nucleotides: 13. CDR3 amino acids: CASSLRALGQSTYGYTF. CDR3 coding DNA: TGTGCCAGCAGTTTAAGGGCTTTGGGACAGTCGACCTATGGCTACACCTTC.

The chain is built from TRBV5-1 and TRBJ1-1; no reliable D call. The CDR3 has 15 amino acids. Trimming shortened V by 5 bases and J by 0 bases, and 14 bases separated the two germline ends. Germline values: CDR1 SGHRS, CDR2 YFSETQ. The CDR3 DNA reads as TGCGCCAGCAGTCAATTCCAAGGAGTGAACACTGAAGCTTTCTTT. This translates into CASSQFQGVNTEAFF.

J is TRBJ1-2 and V is TRBV28, with D hard to call. V was trimmed by 2 bases and J by 4 bases, leaving 8 bases between them. The CDR3 loop spans 13 amino acids. Germline V gene data show CDR1 as MDHEN and CDR2 as SYDVKM. CDR3 residues: CASSLQGLYGYTF. CDR3 nucleotides: TGTGCCAGCAGTTTACAAGGGCTCTATGGCTACACCTTC.

The rearrangement uses TRBV11-3 and TRBJ2-1; D may be TRBD1 or TRBD2 (6 bases each). The CDR3 extends over 15 amino acids. V dropped 4 bases and J dropped 9 bases, with 19 bases sitting between them. Germline V gives CDR1 SGHNT, CDR2 YENEEA. CDR3 coding DNA: TGTGCCAGCAGCTCCTTAGATGGGGGGCAAGGTGAGCAGTTCTTC. The encoded protein is CASSSLDGGQGEQFF.

The rearrangement links TRBV11-2 to TRBJ1-3; 9 positions agree with TRBD1. V gave up 5 bases and J gave up 2 bases; unmatched junction bases: 4. This CDR3 is built from 15 residues. In germline, CDR1 is SGHAT, CDR2 FQNNGV. In DNA form, the CDR3 reads TGTGCCAGCAGCCAAGGGGACAGGGCTGGAAACACCATATATTTT. Its translation: CASSQGDRAGNTIYF.

The chain links TRBV11-2 to TRBJ1-1, with 10 nucleotides matching TRBD1. CDR1 is SGHAT and CDR2 is FQNNGV in the germline V gene. The V gene end was trimmed by 4 bases and the J gene end by 7 bases; junction bases not matched to a gene: 9. The CDR3 length is 15 residues. CDR3 nucleotides: TGTGCCAGCAGCTCGCGACAGGGGGCGCAGGGTGAAGCTTTCTTT. It specifies CASSSRQGAQGEAFF.

The chain recombines TRBV28 with TRBJ1-2; 7 bases fit TRBD1. The CDR3 contains 15 residues. Germline V gene data show CDR1 as MDHEN and CDR2 as SYDVKM. V lost 5 bases to trimming and J lost 6 bases; unmatched junction nucleotides: 12. The CDR3: CASSTRQGILNGYTF. The DNA for the CDR3 is TGTGCCAGCAGTACACGACAGGGCATCTTAAATGGCTACACCTTC.

The J gene is TRBJ1-6, the V gene TRBV27; TRBD1 matches 7 bases. The CDR3 runs to 16 residues. The germline V gene encodes CDR1 MNHEY and CDR2 SMNVEV (reference sequence). V shed 5 bases, J shed 10 bases, and the junction held 14 bases outside the gene matches. The CDR3 nucleotides read TGTGCCAGCAGTCCCCGGACAGGTGGGGTGTGGTCACCCCTCCACTTT. Protein sequence: CASSPRTGGVWSPLHF.

In this sample, this clone turned up a few times. V gene TRBV7-8 combines with J gene TRBJ2-1; 8 nucleotides line up with TRBD2. The CDR3 is 19 amino acids. CDR1 is SGHVS, CDR2 FQNEAQ, per germline. V lost 4 bases and J lost 2; bases outside the gene matches: 16. This chain's CDR3 is CASSSPSGGRDFTYNEQFF. The CDR3 region has the DNA TGTGCCAGCAGCTCACCAAGCGGGGGCCGAGACTTTACCTACAATGAGCAGTTCTTC.

This chain connects TRBV5-5 to TRBJ2-3, with 7 nucleotides matching TRBD1. V trimming: 8 bases; J trimming: 1 base; junction bases outside the gene matches: 13. Germline CDR1 and CDR2: SGHKS and YYEKEE (reference sequence). The CDR3 contains 16 residues. The CDR3 bases are TGTGCCAGTAGCAAGAGAGGGGGCGCTCGCACAGATACGCAGTATTTT. This codes for CASSKRGGARTDTQYF.

The chain links TRBV28 to TRBJ1-1, with D maybe TRBD1 (5 bases). Deletions cut 3 bases from V and 1 base from J, with 9 bases between. Germline V lookup: CDR1 MDHEN, CDR2 SYDVKM. The CDR3 runs to 14 residues. The CDR3 sequence is CASSFQGGNTEAFF. In nucleotides, the CDR3 is TGTGCCAGCAGTTTTCAGGGAGGGAACACTGAAGCTTTCTTT.

This sequence joins TRBV2 and TRBJ1-1, with a tentative D call TRBD1 (5 bases). CDR1 and CDR2 from the germline V gene are SNHLY and FYNNEI. The V end lost 3 bases, the J end lost 4 bases, and 9 bases lay between the germline ends. The CDR3 has 13 residues. This CDR3 reads CASSDQGGTEAFF. CDR3 DNA: TGTGCCAGCAGTGACCAGGGTGGCACTGAAGCTTTCTTT.